The rows below give T cell receptor beta chains drawn from one sample of a study of Ad26.COV2.S vaccination and SARS-CoV-2 variants. Method: immunoSEQ multiplex PCR; TCRdb's copy keeps in-frame clones and lacks some. Of some 450,000 clones in the sample, roughly 87% were seen once. Sequenced material: peripheral blood, taken in a trial of Ad26.COV2.S vaccine versus placebo. These receptors all come from a person aged 18-60 years who received the Ad26.COV2.S COVID-19 vaccine or a placebo. Both conserved end residues are part of each CDR3. D genes are given only for firm matches. Expanded clones get a size class; other rows say once, few or many, or leave the size out.

. | . | TRBJ2-2 | TRBV5-1 | CASSSDGRAPGELFF | TGCGCCAGCAGTTCCGACGGCCGGGCCCCCGGGGAGCTGTTTTTT
TRBD1 | . | TRBJ2-3 | TRBV7-3 | CASSPTGDTDTQYF | TGTGCCAGCAGCCCGACAGGGGACACAGATACGCAGTATTTT
TRBD2 | once | TRBJ2-1 | TRBV5-6 | CASSYGLAERSEQFF | TGTGCCAGCAGCTATGGACTAGCGGAGCGGAGTGAGCAGTTCTTC
TRBD1 | . | TRBJ1-1 | TRBV15 | CATSRAPGQGTEAFF | TGTGCCACCAGCAGAGCTCCGGGACAGGGAACTGAAGCTTTCTTT
TRBD2 | . | TRBJ2-7 | TRBV9 | CASSPGLAGVEQYF | TGTGCCAGCAGTCCGGGACTAGCGGGAGTCGAGCAGTACTTC
. | . | TRBJ2-7 | TRBV5-1 | CASSLGTVNYEQYF | TGCGCCAGCAGCTTAGGGACGGTGAACTACGAGCAGTACTTC
. | . | TRBJ2-5 | TRBV7-9 | CASSLNPPDETQYF | TGTGCCAGCAGCTTAAACCCCCCGGATGAGACCCAGTACTTC
. | once | TRBJ1-2 | TRBV30 | CAWSVFGGDGYTF | TGTGCCTGGAGTGTATTTGGGGGAGACGGCTACACCTTC
. | . | TRBJ2-3 | TRBV6-2/TRBV6-3 | CASSYSNRGTDTQYF | TGTGCCAGCAGTTACTCGAATCGGGGCACAGATACGCAGTATTTT
TRBD2 | . | TRBJ2-5 | TRBV24-1 | CATSDLDETSGQETQYF | TGTGCCACCAGTGATTTGGACGAAACTAGCGGCCAAGAGACCCAGTACTTC
TRBD1 | once | TRBJ1-1 | TRBV12-5 | CASGYRWDRGMAEAFF | TGTGCTAGTGGTTACCGTTGGGACAGGGGAATGGCTGAAGCTTTCTTT
. | . | TRBJ2-3 | TRBV6-5 | CASSWSPNSDTQYF | TGTGCCAGCAGTTGGTCTCCCAACTCAGATACGCAGTATTTT
TRBD2 | . | TRBJ2-7 | TRBV4-1 | CASSQVGGTYEQYF | TGCGCCAGCAGCCAAGTGGGAGGGACCTACGAGCAGTACTTC
TRBD2 | . | TRBJ2-3 | TRBV7-3 | CASSLLAESTDTQYF | TGTGCCAGCAGCTTACTAGCGGAAAGCACAGATACGCAGTATTTT
. | . | TRBJ2-3 | TRBV7-2 | CASSLSGGSTDTQYF | TGTGCCAGCAGCCTTAGCGGAGGGAGCACAGATACGCAGTATTTT
. | . | TRBJ1-1 | TRBV11-2 | CASSFFRDTEAFF | TGTGCCAGCAGCTTCTTCCGTGACACTGAAGCTTTCTTT
TRBD1 | . | TRBJ2-2 | TRBV7-7 | CASSLVVDRGTGELFF | TGTGCTAGCAGCTTAGTAGTGGACAGGGGCACCGGGGAGCTGTTTTTT
TRBD2 | . | TRBJ2-1 | TRBV19 | CASSIGLTSGNEQFF | TGTGCCAGTAGTATTGGTTTGACTAGCGGCAATGAGCAGTTCTTC
. | . | TRBJ2-7 | TRBV12-3/TRBV12-4 | CASSFLHEQYF | TGTGCCAGCAGCTTCTTACACGAGCAGTACTTC
. | . | TRBJ2-4 | TRBV6-2/TRBV6-3 | CASSWPAGGSGNIQYF | TGTGCCAGCAGTTGGCCCGCTGGGGGGTCGGGGAACATTCAGTACTTC
TRBD1 | . | TRBJ1-2 | TRBV7-2 | CASSIARQGFGYTF | TGTGCCAGCAGCATCGCGAGACAGGGGTTCGGCTACACCTTC
. | . | TRBJ2-3 | TRBV21-1 | CASSKMGTSGRRTTSTDTQYF | TGTGCCAGCAGCAAGATGGGGACTAGCGGGAGGAGAACCACTAGCACAGATACGCAGTATTTT
TRBD2 | . | TRBJ2-1 | TRBV6-5 | CASRMGLAVYNEQFF | TGTGCCAGCAGAATGGGACTAGCAGTTTACAATGAGCAGTTCTTC
TRBD1 | . | TRBJ2-7 | TRBV11-2 | CASSLDLSRTGGYEQYF | TGTGCCAGCAGCTTAGATCTTTCCCGGACAGGGGGATACGAGCAGTACTTC
. | . | TRBJ2-5 | TRBV20-1 | CSASIPVGTLETQYF | TGCAGTGCTAGTATCCCCGTTGGGACTCTAGAGACCCAGTACTTC
. | . | TRBJ2-7 | TRBV7-2 | CASSSGLHYEQYF | TGTGCCAGCAGCTCGGGACTCCACTACGAGCAGTACTTC
. | few | TRBJ1-5 | TRBV30 | CAWSAGRGNQPQHF | TGTGCCTGGAGTGCAGGCAGGGGCAATCAGCCCCAGCATTTT
. | . | TRBJ2-5 | TRBV2 | CASMLGFQTQYF | TGTGCCAGCATGTTGGGGTTCCAGACCCAGTACTTC
. | . | TRBJ2-3 | TRBV24-1 | CATSDASASTDTQYF | TGTGCCACCAGTGACGCTAGCGCTAGCACAGATACGCAGTATTTT
. | . | TRBJ2-1 | TRBV27 | CASQHRQGTPYNEQFF | TGTGCCAGCCAACATAGGCAGGGAACCCCCTACAATGAGCAGTTCTTC
TRBD2 | . | TRBJ2-1 | TRBV13 | CASSFGLAGAKYNEQFF | TGTGCCAGCAGCTTTGGACTAGCGGGAGCGAAATACAATGAGCAGTTCTTC
. | once | TRBJ1-4 | TRBV14 | CASSQDWGANEKLFF | TGTGCCAGCAGCCAAGACTGGGGGGCAAATGAAAAACTGTTTTTT
TRBD1 | . | TRBJ2-7 | TRBV23-1 | CASRYRGISYEQYF | TGCGCCAGCCGCTACAGGGGTATCTCCTACGAGCAGTACTTC
. | . | TRBJ2-3 | TRBV5-1 | CASRDSRLAQYF | TGCGCCAGCCGGGACTCCCGACTGGCGCAGTATTTT
. | . | TRBJ2-7 | TRBV4-2 | CASSQDMGEPWREQYF | TGTGCCAGCAGCCAAGATATGGGGGAGCCGTGGAGGGAGCAGTACTTC
. | . | TRBJ2-1 | TRBV5-5 | CASSPSNEQFF | TGTGCCAGCAGCCCCTCCAATGAGCAGTTCTTC
TRBD2 | . | TRBJ2-3 | TRBV27 | CASSLALAGEDTQYF | TGTGCCAGCAGTTTGGCGCTAGCGGGAGAAGATACGCAGTATTTT
TRBD2 | . | TRBJ2-7 | TRBV24-1 | CATSDPGLAGDEQYF | TGTGCCACCAGTGACCCGGGACTAGCGGGAGATGAGCAGTACTTC
. | . | TRBJ2-2 | TRBV7-8 | CASSPGGTNTGELFF | TGTGCCAGCAGCCCGGGCGGGACGAACACCGGGGAGCTGTTTTTT
TRBD1 | . | TRBJ1-1 | TRBV28 | CASSLLGDRDLNTEAFF | TGTGCCAGCAGTTTATTAGGGGACAGGGATCTGAACACTGAAGCTTTCTTT
TRBD2 | . | TRBJ2-1 | TRBV19 | CASTDTGLGGSEQFF | TGTGCCAGTACCGATACGGGGTTGGGAGGGAGTGAGCAGTTCTTC